The rows below give T cell receptor beta chains drawn from one sample of a study of blood T cell repertoires in COVID-19. Repertoires were generated with immunoSEQ multiplex PCR, while TCRdb's copy carries only in-frame clones and drops some. The repertoire holds about 380,000 clones, with 80% to 90% as singletons. The sequenced material came from peripheral blood. These receptors all stem from a middle-aged man with acute or convalescent COVID-19. CDR3s include the opening cysteine and the closing phenylalanine or tryptophan. A D gene is named only where the DNA matches it firmly. Clone sizes are given selectively: once, few, many, or a class where the clone is expanded.

size: .; D: .; J: TRBJ2-7; V: TRBV7-9; DNA: TGTGCCAGCAGCTTAGCCCCCAACTACGAGCAGTACTTC; CDR3: CASSLAPNYEQYF
size: .; D: .; J: TRBJ2-7; V: TRBV10-3; DNA: TGTGCCATCCGAGGTGCAGGGGGGATCGACGAGCAGTACTTC; CDR3: CAIRGAGGIDEQYF
size: .; D: .; J: TRBJ1-6; V: TRBV28; DNA: TGTGCCAGCACCTTGGGGGCATTTAATTCACCCCTCCACTTT; CDR3: CASTLGAFNSPLHF
size: .; D: TRBD1; J: TRBJ1-1; V: TRBV9; DNA: TGTGCCAGCAGCGCGGGACAGGGGGACACTGAAGCTTTCTTT; CDR3: CASSAGQGDTEAFF
size: .; D: .; J: TRBJ2-3; V: TRBV7-6; DNA: TGTGCCAGCAGCTTAGTTGAGGAGGGAGGCACGCAGTATTTT; CDR3: CASSLVEEGGTQYF
size: .; D: TRBD2; J: TRBJ2-2; V: TRBV6-2/TRBV6-3; DNA: TGTGCCAGCAGTTCCGATCTAGCGGGGGGAACCGGGGAGCTGTTTTTT; CDR3: CASSSDLAGGTGELFF
size: .; D: TRBD1; J: TRBJ1-1; V: TRBV14; DNA: TGTGCCAGCAGCCCCCGGACAGGGGTGAACACTGAAGCTTTCTTT; CDR3: CASSPRTGVNTEAFF
size: .; D: TRBD2; J: TRBJ2-1; V: TRBV15; DNA: TGTGCCACCAGCAGAGGCTTTCTAGCGGGAGGGTACAATGAGCAGTTCTTC; CDR3: CATSRGFLAGGYNEQFF
size: .; D: .; J: TRBJ1-2; V: TRBV5-5; DNA: TGTGCCAGCAGCTTGGTCCAGAACTATGGCTACACCTTC; CDR3: CASSLVQNYGYTF
size: few; D: .; J: TRBJ2-5; V: TRBV3-1/TRBV3-2; DNA: TGTGCCAGCAGCCAAGCCTGGGAGGAGACCCAGTACTTC; CDR3: CASSQAWEETQYF
size: .; D: .; J: TRBJ2-7; V: TRBV4-2; DNA: TGTGCCAGCAGCCGCAGCACCTCCAAGACTAGTTTCGAGCAGTACTTC; CDR3: CASSRSTSKTSFEQYF
size: .; D: TRBD1; J: TRBJ2-2; V: TRBV27; DNA: TGTGCCAGCAGCGCCCTATGGACAGGTGACACCGGGGAGCTGTTTTTT; CDR3: CASSALWTGDTGELFF
size: .; D: TRBD2; J: TRBJ2-1; V: TRBV9; DNA: TGTGCCAGCAGCCACCGCGGGACTAGCGGGTCGAGCTCCTACAATGAGCAGTTCTTC; CDR3: CASSHRGTSGSSSYNEQFF
size: .; D: TRBD2; J: TRBJ2-5; V: TRBV19; DNA: TGTGCCAGTAGTTCTACTGCGGGGGGTCACGGGACCCAGTACTTC; CDR3: CASSSTAGGHGTQYF
size: .; D: .; J: TRBJ1-5; V: TRBV6-2/TRBV6-3; DNA: TGTGCCAGCAGTTACGATCGGGGTCCGGGCAATCAGCCCCAGCATTTT; CDR3: CASSYDRGPGNQPQHF
size: once; D: TRBD1; J: TRBJ1-4; V: TRBV27; DNA: TGTGCCAGCAGTCGGACAGGGGAAAATGAAAAACTGTTTTTT; CDR3: CASSRTGENEKLFF
size: .; D: .; J: TRBJ1-2; V: TRBV6-4; DNA: TGTGCCAGCAGTGACTCCACATTCACAGGGATGAGCGGCTACACCTTC; CDR3: CASSDSTFTGMSGYTF
size: .; D: .; J: TRBJ2-1; V: TRBV6-5; DNA: TGTGCCAGCAGTTACTCTGGGGGCCACAATGAGCAGTTCTTC; CDR3: CASSYSGGHNEQFF
size: .; D: .; J: TRBJ1-5; V: TRBV11-1; DNA: TGTGCCAGCAGCCTAGACAGTGATCAGCCCCAGCATTTT; CDR3: CASSLDSDQPQHF
size: .; D: TRBD2; J: TRBJ2-3; V: TRBV11-2; DNA: TGTGCCAGCAGCTTACGGCGGGGGGAGACAGATACGCAGTATTTT; CDR3: CASSLRRGETDTQYF
size: .; D: TRBD1; J: TRBJ2-7; V: TRBV4-1; DNA: TGCGCCAGCAGCCAAGGGGACAGGCCCGGTTACGAGCAGTACTTC; CDR3: CASSQGDRPGYEQYF
size: .; D: .; J: TRBJ1-3; V: TRBV7-9; DNA: TGTGCCAGCAGCTTGCGGGTTGGTGGAAACACCATATATTTT; CDR3: CASSLRVGGNTIYF
size: .; D: .; J: TRBJ1-4; V: TRBV7-8; DNA: TGTGCCAGCAGCCCATCTCTCAGGGGAGAACTGTTTTTT; CDR3: CASSPSLRGELFF
size: .; D: .; J: TRBJ1-2; V: TRBV7-3; DNA: TGTGCCAGCAGCGCGTCCCCCTATAACTATGGCTACACCTTC; CDR3: CASSASPYNYGYTF
size: once; D: .; J: TRBJ2-1; V: TRBV19; DNA: TGTGCCAGTAGTATACAGGGAGGTTACGATGAGCAGTTCTTC; CDR3: CASSIQGGYDEQFF
size: .; D: TRBD2; J: TRBJ2-3; V: TRBV19; DNA: TGTGCCACCACCGGGACTAGAGAATTAGATACGCAGTATTTT; CDR3: CATTGTRELDTQYF
size: .; D: TRBD1; J: TRBJ2-5; V: TRBV10-3; DNA: TGTGCCATCAGGCCGGGACAGGGTTCAGAGACCCAGTACTTC; CDR3: CAIRPGQGSETQYF
size: .; D: .; J: TRBJ1-5; V: TRBV19; DNA: TGTGCCAGTAGCCCTTTAGTCTATAGCAATCAGCCCCAGCATTTT; CDR3: CASSPLVYSNQPQHF
size: .; D: .; J: TRBJ1-2; V: TRBV6-2/TRBV6-3; DNA: TGTGCCAGCAGTTACCCACATGGGGAGCCTAACTATGGCTACACCTTC; CDR3: CASSYPHGEPNYGYTF
size: once; D: TRBD2; J: TRBJ2-1; V: TRBV10-1; DNA: TGCGCCAGCAGTGAGTGGGTTAGCGGGGGTCCTCAGTTCTTC; CDR3: CASSEWVSGGPQFF
size: .; D: TRBD1; J: TRBJ1-4; V: TRBV5-1; DNA: TGCGCCAGCAGCGACAGGGGGGAACCAACTAATGAAAAACTGTTTTTT; CDR3: CASSDRGEPTNEKLFF
size: .; D: .; J: TRBJ2-1; V: TRBV30; DNA: TGTGCCTGGAGTGCTAATCTAGGGAGTTACAATGAGCAGTTCTTC; CDR3: CAWSANLGSYNEQFF
size: .; D: TRBD1; J: TRBJ2-5; V: TRBV5-8; DNA: TGTGCCAGCAGCCAGGGACAGGGGTGGGAGACCCAGTACTTC; CDR3: CASSQGQGWETQYF
size: few; D: .; J: TRBJ1-4; V: TRBV5-6; DNA: TGTGCCAGCAGCTTGGGACAGAGTCCCCCGGAAAAACTGTTTTTT; CDR3: CASSLGQSPPEKLFF
size: .; D: .; J: TRBJ1-1; V: TRBV18; DNA: TGTGCCAGCTCAGCCAGGGTGGACACTGAAGCTTTCTTT; CDR3: CASSARVDTEAFF
size: once; D: .; J: TRBJ2-1; V: TRBV27; DNA: TGTGCCAGCAGTGAGCCCTTAGGGGTCCCACTCTACAATGAGCAGTTCTTC; CDR3: CASSEPLGVPLYNEQFF
size: .; D: .; J: TRBJ1-1; V: TRBV5-1; DNA: TGCGCCAGCAGCCCGACAGCTAACACTGAAGCTTTCTTT; CDR3: CASSPTANTEAFF
size: .; D: TRBD1; J: TRBJ1-4; V: TRBV30; DNA: TGTGCCTGGGGGGACAGGGGAAGTGAAAAACTGTTTTTT; CDR3: CAWGDRGSEKLFF
size: .; D: .; J: TRBJ1-2; V: TRBV6-5; DNA: TGTGCCAGCAGTTACGGTGGTTTGGCCTATGGCTACACCTTC; CDR3: CASSYGGLAYGYTF
size: once; D: TRBD1; J: TRBJ1-6; V: TRBV5-4; DNA: TGTGCCAGCAGCTCGGACAGGGGGCGGTATAATTCACCCCTCCACTTT; CDR3: CASSSDRGRYNSPLHF
size: .; D: .; J: TRBJ1-4; V: TRBV9; DNA: TGTGCCAGCAGCGCAAGTTGGGGAGTTAGCGAAAAACTGTTTTTT; CDR3: CASSASWGVSEKLFF
size: .; D: TRBD2; J: TRBJ2-3; V: TRBV7-2; DNA: TGTGCCAGCAGCTTAGGGACTAGCGGGGGGGCTGTAGATACGCAGTATTTT; CDR3: CASSLGTSGGAVDTQYF
size: many; D: .; J: TRBJ2-6; V: TRBV29-1; DNA: TGCAGCGTCCAGGGGCGCTCTGGGGCCAACGTCCTGACTTTC; CDR3: CSVQGRSGANVLTF
size: .; D: TRBD1; J: TRBJ1-3; V: TRBV28; DNA: TGTGCCAGCAGCCCGGGACAGGCGGTGGGAAACACCATATATTTT; CDR3: CASSPGQAVGNTIYF
size: .; D: TRBD2; J: TRBJ2-1; V: TRBV3-1/TRBV3-2; DNA: TGTGCCAGCAGCCAAGCGGGTGAGCGGGAGTACCATGAGCAGTTCTTC; CDR3: CASSQAGEREYHEQFF
size: many; D: .; J: TRBJ1-2; V: TRBV5-1; DNA: TGCGCCAGCAGCCCTGACAGCTTATATGGCTACACCTTC; CDR3: CASSPDSLYGYTF
size: .; D: .; J: TRBJ1-5; V: TRBV5-4; DNA: TGTGCCAGCAGCCCCGGGGAGGATCAGCCCCAGCATTTT; CDR3: CASSPGEDQPQHF
size: .; D: TRBD1; J: TRBJ2-7; V: TRBV7-8; DNA: TGTGCCAGCAGCTTAAGATGGCAGGGGGACTACGAGCAGTACTTC; CDR3: CASSLRWQGDYEQYF
size: .; D: .; J: TRBJ2-1; V: TRBV20-1; DNA: TGCAGTGCCAAATCGGACAATGAGCAGTTCTTC; CDR3: CSAKSDNEQFF
size: .; D: TRBD1; J: TRBJ1-2; V: TRBV5-1; DNA: TGCGCCAGCAGCCCGGGACAGGGAAGCTATGGCTACACCTTC; CDR3: CASSPGQGSYGYTF
size: once; D: .; J: TRBJ1-1; V: TRBV6-6; DNA: TGTGCCAGCAGTTACGAGGAGGGGCAGACCACTGAAGCTTTCTTT; CDR3: CASSYEEGQTTEAFF
size: .; D: .; J: TRBJ2-7; V: TRBV7-8; DNA: TGTGCCAGCAGTTTATCCGAGACAGCTTACGAGCAGTACTTC; CDR3: CASSLSETAYEQYF